These 25 T cell receptor beta chains were sequenced from one sample in a study of cytomegalovirus exposure and HLA in healthy donors. The PCR had 60 Vbeta and 13 Jbeta primers. The repertoire was sequenced with immunoSEQ multiplex PCR; TCRdb's copy has only in-frame clones and lacks some. The table includes 150,000 to 180,000 clones, about 74% detected once. Sequenced input: PBMCs. The source of these receptors is a woman aged 35 to 49 in good health and CMV-seronegative.

V usage is TRBV5-1 and J usage is TRBJ2-1; 10 positions agree with TRBD2. In germline, CDR1 is SGHRS, CDR2 YFSETQ. The V and J ends lost 1 base and 12 bases, in that order; junction bases with no gene match: 4. The CDR3 extends over 13 amino acids. In DNA form, the CDR3 reads TGCGCCAGCAGCTTGCTAGCGGGGGAAACGCAGTTCTTC. It encodes CASSLLAGETQFF.

With respect to this clone: Other DNA sequences within the sample encode an identical CDR3. This chain uses TRBV6-1 with TRBJ2-7, with D possibly being TRBD2 (6 bases). The CDR3 has 15 residues. Germline values: CDR1 MNHNS, CDR2 SASEGT. Trimming took off 0 bases at V and 4 bases at J, with 13 bases between the two ends. The CDR3 region is CASSEAPSGGYEQYF. The DNA for the CDR3 is TGTGCCAGCAGTGAAGCGCCTAGTGGGGGGTACGAGCAGTACTTC.

V is TRBV6-7 and J is TRBJ2-7, with 10 nucleotides matching TRBD2. TRBV6-7 carries the ORF label, with uncertain function. This CDR3 has 17 amino acids. V dropped 5 bases and J dropped 3; count of bases not matched to a gene: 13. The chain's CDR3 is CASSRHLAGDPHYEQYF. CDR3 bases: TGTGCCAGCAGTCGGCACCTAGCGGGAGACCCCCACTACGAGCAGTACTTC.

The chain couples TRBV25-1 to TRBJ2-3; 10 nucleotides align to TRBD2. V gave up 1 base and J gave up 1 base; unmatched junction bases: 8. The CDR3 is made up of 18 amino acids. From germline, CDR1 is MGHDK and CDR2 SYGVNS. The CDR3 DNA reads as TGTGCCAGCAGTGAATGGAGCGGGAGGGCCGGTGGCACAGATACGCAGTATTTT. Its translation is CASSEWSGRAGGTDTQYF.

The chain links TRBV6-5 to TRBJ1-1; D is unresolved. In germline, CDR1 is MNHEY, CDR2 SVGAGI. The germline V and J ends were trimmed by 0 bases and 0 bases, with 8 bases remaining between them. The CDR3 is made up of 15 amino acids. For the CDR3, the DNA is TGTGCCAGCAGTTACTCCCCGTCTATGAACACTGAAGCTTTCTTT. Translation gives CASSYSPSMNTEAFF.

The V gene is TRBV6-5, the J gene TRBJ1-4; no firm D call. Deletions cut 5 bases from V and 2 bases from J, with 12 bases between. The CDR3 extends over 15 amino acids. In germline, CDR1 is MNHEY, CDR2 SVGAGI. The CDR3: CASSPRRATNEKLFF. CDR3 nucleotides: TGTGCCAGCAGTCCCCGGAGGGCGACTAATGAAAAACTGTTTTTT.

This clone has more than one count but fewer than ten. The genes are TRBV7-9 and TRBJ2-7; D perhaps matches TRBD1 (5 bases). V dropped 6 bases and J dropped 5 bases, with 14 bases sitting between them. Per germline, CDR1 SEHNR and CDR2 FQNEAQ (reference sequence). The CDR3 runs to 13 residues. CDR3 DNA sequence: TGTGCCAGCAGGGCAGGGTGGTTGCACGAGCAGTACTTC. Amino acids: CASRAGWLHEQYF.

Only one count was recorded for this clone. The gene calls are TRBV6-5 and TRBJ1-5; maybe TRBD1 (5 bases). Trimming left V 6 bases short and J 1 base short, with 13 bases between. CDR1 MNHEY and CDR2 SVGAGI come from the germline V gene. This CDR3 comprises 15 residues. The CDR3 spells CASSPAGWSNQPQHF. CDR3 sequence (DNA): TGTGCCAGCAGCCCAGCAGGGTGGAGCAATCAGCCCCAGCATTTT.

This rearrangement joins TRBV9 to TRBJ1-2; D is unclear. This CDR3 spans 15 amino acids. V lost 3 bases and J 4 bases, leaving 16 bases between the germline ends. The V gene's germline CDR1 is SGDLS and CDR2 YYNGEE. CDR3 coding DNA: TGTGCCAGCAGCGGAGGTAGTTCACTGGGCTATGGCTACACCTTC. Amino acid sequence: CASSGGSSLGYGYTF.

This clone was counted between two and nine times. The V gene is TRBV28, the J gene TRBJ2-7; D is unclear. From germline, CDR1 is MDHEN and CDR2 SYDVKM. V was cut by 5 bases and J by 1 base, with 3 bases left in between. The CDR3 is 11 residues long. The CDR3 loop reads CASSQSYEQYF. CDR3 bases: TGTGCCAGCAGTCAATCCTACGAGCAGTACTTC.

V gene TRBV6-5 combines with J gene TRBJ1-2; a weak D match, TRBD1 (6 bases). V dropped 6 bases and J dropped 7 bases, with 15 bases sitting between them. Looked up from germline, CDR1 is MNHEY and CDR2 is SVGAGI. CDR3 length: 13 residues. CDR3 sequence (DNA): TGTGCCAGCAGAGCCGGGACAACAAGTGGCTACACCTTC. It is translated as CASRAGTTSGYTF.

The V gene is TRBV5-6, the J gene TRBJ1-4; possible D gene TRBD1, 6 bases. V gave up 3 bases and J gave up 5 bases, with 11 bases separating them. Germline V gene lookup returns CDR1 SGHDT and CDR2 YYEEEE. This CDR3 is 14 amino acids long. Written as DNA, the CDR3 is TGTGCCAGCAGCTCACAGGGAACGAATGAAAAACTGTTTTTT. It translates to CASSSQGTNEKLFF.

The chain has TRBV6-4 and TRBJ2-3; 7 nucleotides agree with TRBD2. Germline CDR1 MRHNA, CDR2 SNTAGT. This CDR3 comprises 15 residues. Trimming at V came to 2 bases and at J to 3 bases, leaving 5 bases not matched to a gene. The CDR3: CASSDVGGGTDTQYF. For the CDR3, the DNA is TGTGCCAGCAGTGACGTGGGCGGGGGTACAGATACGCAGTATTTT.

This clone has more than one count but fewer than ten. J is TRBJ1-1 and V is TRBV2; 10 positions agree with TRBD1. The CDR3 has 13 amino acids. The V gene's germline CDR1 is SNHLY and CDR2 FYNNEI. Germline trimming cut 4 bases from V and 6 bases from J; bases unmatched to any gene: 2. The CDR3 bases are TGTGCCAGCAGTGGACAGGGGGCCGCTGAAGCTTTCTTT. Translated: CASSGQGAAEAFF.

The gene calls are TRBV30 and TRBJ2-3, with D perhaps matching TRBD1 (5 bases). The CDR3 has 12 amino acids. Germline lookup yields CDR1 GTSNPN and CDR2 SVGIG (reference sequence). The V and J ends lost 4 bases and 5 bases respectively, with 10 bases between them. CDR3: CAWMTEGDTQYF. DNA for the CDR3: TGTGCCTGGATGACAGAAGGAGATACGCAGTATTTT.

This rearrangement joins TRBV7-9 to TRBJ2-2; TRBD2 aligns across 7 bases. The V gene's germline CDR1 is SEHNR and CDR2 FQNEAQ (reference sequence). This CDR3 has 13 residues. Trimming at V came to 5 bases and at J to 6 bases, leaving 3 bases not matched to a gene. The CDR3 loop reads CASSRAGAGELFF. The CDR3 region has the DNA TGTGCCAGCAGCCGCGCGGGGGCCGGGGAGCTGTTTTTT.

The CDR3 here is CASSGNGRGYQETQYF. The CDR3 DNA reads TGTGCCAGCAGCGGTAACGGCCGGGGATACCAAGAGACCCAGTACTTC. The chain combines TRBV13 with TRBJ2-5; weak D call: TRBD2 (5 bases). The CDR3 is 16 amino acids. The germline CDR1 and CDR2 sequences are PRHDT and FYEKMQ (reference sequence). V was cut by 5 bases and J by 0 bases, with 16 bases left in between.

The J gene is TRBJ2-6, the V gene TRBV27; possibly TRBD1 for D (5 bases). CDR1 and CDR2 from the germline V gene are MNHEY and SMNVEV (reference sequence). Trimming took 5 bases from V and 1 from J, leaving 9 bases between them. The CDR3 consists of 15 residues. CDR3 in amino acids: CASSLTVSGANVLTF. For the CDR3, the DNA is TGTGCCAGCAGTCTGACAGTTTCTGGGGCCAACGTCCTGACTTTC.

The J gene is TRBJ2-7, the V gene TRBV6-5; 8 positions match TRBD2. The length of the CDR3 is 14 residues. Germline V gene lookup returns CDR1 MNHEY and CDR2 SVGAGI. V shed 5 bases and J 2 bases; nucleotides not matched to a gene: 5. CDR3 region: CASSAREDAYEQYF. For the CDR3, the DNA is TGTGCCAGCAGTGCGCGGGAGGACGCCTACGAGCAGTACTTC.

The chain recombines TRBV5-1 with TRBJ2-2; maybe TRBD2 (6 bases). Trimming took off 6 bases at V and 1 base at J, with 7 bases between the two ends. Germline lookup yields CDR1 SGHRS and CDR2 YFSETQ. The CDR3 extends over 13 amino acids. This CDR3 reads CASIGGNTGELFF. CDR3 nucleotides: TGCGCCAGCATCGGGGGGAACACCGGGGAGCTGTTTTTT.

This rearrangement joins TRBV10-2 to TRBJ1-5, with D possibly TRBD1 on 5 matching bases. This CDR3 is 14 amino acids long. Germline V lookup: CDR1 WSHSY, CDR2 SAAADI. The germline V and J ends were trimmed by 3 bases and 9 bases, with 15 bases remaining between them. CDR3 protein: CASSDPAGGGPQHF. The DNA for the CDR3 is TGCGCCAGCAGTGACCCCGCGGGGGGAGGGCCCCAGCATTTT.

The V and J genes are TRBV11-3 and TRBJ2-3; 13 positions agree with TRBD2. Germline V gene data show CDR1 as SGHNT and CDR2 as YENEEA. With 4 bases clipped from V and 4 bases from J, the junction kept 5 bases outside the gene matches. This CDR3 is 16 amino acids long. CDR3 coding DNA: TGTGCCAGCAGCTCCGGACTAGCGGGAGAAGCAGATACGCAGTATTTT. Amino acid sequence: CASSSGLAGEADTQYF.

V is TRBV7-2 and J is TRBJ2-2; TRBD1 agrees at 7 bases. The ends lost 2 bases at V and 2 bases at J; junction bases unmatched: 5. The CDR3 length is 16 residues. From germline, CDR1 is SGHTA and CDR2 FQGNSA. The CDR3 DNA follows: TGTGCCAGCAGCTTATTAGGACAGGAAAACACCGGGGAGCTGTTTTTT. This encodes CASSLLGQENTGELFF.

The chain recombines TRBV27 with TRBJ2-2; unclear D gene. Germline CDR1 is MNHEY and CDR2 is SMNVEV (reference sequence). V was shortened by 3 bases and J by 4 bases, with 9 bases between the two germline ends. CDR3 size: 14 residues. CDR3: CASSFPPGTGELFF. CDR3 in DNA: TGTGCCAGCAGTTTTCCACCGGGCACCGGGGAGCTGTTTTTT.

The chain has TRBV4-1 and TRBJ1-2; TRBD1 matches 9 bases. The CDR3 is made up of 15 amino acids. V shed 3 bases, J shed 5 bases, and the junction held 7 bases outside the gene matches. CDR1 is MGHRA and CDR2 is YSYEKL in the germline V gene. The CDR3 region is CASSHPGQGVYGYTF. For the CDR3, the DNA is TGCGCCAGCAGCCACCCGGGACAGGGTGTTTATGGCTACACCTTC.